A single sample gave rise to the 19 T cell receptor beta chains below, sequenced in a study of blood T cell repertoires in COVID-19. TCRdb keeps only in-frame clones here, not all; method: immunoSEQ multiplex PCR. The sample contains a few hundred thousand clones, 83% of which appear only once. Sequencing was done on a sample of peripheral blood. The receptors stem from a man between 60 and 75 years old who had recovered from COVID-19.

The rearrangement joins TRBV5-5 to TRBJ2-5, with D perhaps TRBD2 (5 bases). In germline, CDR1 is SGHKS, CDR2 YYEKEE (reference sequence). This CDR3 is 14 amino acids long. The V gene lost 4 bases and the J gene lost 5 bases, with 15 bases spanning the gap. CDR3 loop: CASSVRAGGETQYF. DNA of the CDR3: TGTGCCAGCAGCGTGAGGGCCGGTGGGGAGACCCAGTACTTC.

This clone is a singleton in its sample. The gene calls are TRBV4-2 and TRBJ2-3; 9 nucleotides agree with TRBD2. Trimming removed 1 base from V and 5 bases from J; junction bases left unmatched: 10. Germline assignment: CDR1 LGHNA and CDR2 YNFKEQ. This CDR3 region has 17 residues. The CDR3 protein is CASSQVGASGVGDTQYF. In DNA, the CDR3 is TGTGCCAGCAGCCAAGTTGGGGCTAGCGGGGTAGGAGATACGCAGTATTTT.

This chain joins TRBV27 and TRBJ2-7; 10 positions agree with TRBD1. The CDR3 loop spans 14 amino acids. The V and J ends lost 8 bases and 3 bases, in that order; junction bases with no gene match: 7. The germline gives CDR1 MNHEY, CDR2 SMNVEV (reference sequence). The CDR3, as DNA: TGTGCCAGCGCGGGACAGGGGAGTTTCTACGAGCAGTACTTC. It codes for CASAGQGSFYEQYF.

The chain carries TRBV6-5 and TRBJ1-5, with TRBD1 identical over 8 bases. This CDR3 spans 15 amino acids. Germline V gene lookup returns CDR1 MNHEY and CDR2 SVGAGI. Unmatched junction bases numbered 6, after V lost 6 bases and J lost 2 bases. CDR3 nucleotides: TGTGCCAGCAGGCCGACAGGGGCGGGCAATCAGCCCCAGCATTTT. Its protein product is CASRPTGAGNQPQHF.

The genes are TRBV29-1 and TRBJ1-1; a weak D match, TRBD1 (5 bases). Germline V lookup: CDR1 SQVTM, CDR2 ANQGSEA. V was shortened by 2 bases and J by 7 bases, with 11 bases between the two germline ends. The CDR3 consists of 12 residues. CDR3 sequence: CSVEQGTGEAFF. CDR3 in DNA: TGCAGCGTTGAACAGGGCACGGGTGAAGCTTTCTTT.

The V gene is TRBV14, the J gene TRBJ2-7; a weak D match, TRBD1 (6 bases). The V gene lost 4 bases and the J gene lost 0 bases, with 13 bases spanning the gap. CDR3 length: 15 amino acids. Germline assignment: CDR1 SGHDN and CDR2 FVKESK. CDR3 residues: CASSPFSTGSYEQYF. The CDR3, as DNA: TGTGCCAGCAGCCCCTTCTCGACAGGCTCCTACGAGCAGTACTTC.

V usage is TRBV4-1 and J usage is TRBJ1-4; the D is unclear. Deletions cut 3 bases from V and 8 bases from J, with 7 bases between. The germline V gene encodes CDR1 MGHRA and CDR2 YSYEKL. The CDR3 sequence is 12 residues long. This CDR3 is CASSHPMEKLFF. DNA of the CDR3: TGCGCCAGCAGCCATCCTATGGAAAAACTGTTTTTT.

The V call is TRBV5-1, the J call TRBJ2-1; D unresolved. The CDR3 is 13 amino acids. Trimming shortened V by 2 bases and J by 5 bases, and 8 bases separated the two germline ends. Germline V gives CDR1 SGHRS, CDR2 YFSETQ. CDR3 sequence reads: CASSFRSNNEQFF. In DNA, the CDR3 is TGCGCCAGCAGCTTCCGGTCGAACAATGAGCAGTTCTTC.

This chain links TRBV10-3 with TRBJ1-6; TRBD1 aligns across 7 bases. This CDR3 spans 14 amino acids. Germline CDR1 ENHRY, CDR2 SYGVKD. J gave up 7 bases and V 8 bases, and 8 bases lay outside the gene matches. CDR3 residues: CAISRQGGNSPLHF. For the CDR3, the DNA is TGTGCCATCTCACGACAGGGAGGAAATTCACCCCTCCACTTT.

The genes are TRBV5-1 and TRBJ1-1, with D unresolved. CDR1 and CDR2 (germline): SGHRS, YFSETQ. The CDR3 is 16 residues long. V shed 0 bases and J shed 0 bases, with 12 bases lying between them. DNA for the CDR3: TGCGCCAGCAGCTTGGTTGAGGGTAGCATGAACACTGAAGCTTTCTTT. It yields the protein CASSLVEGSMNTEAFF.

The chain carries TRBV7-9 and TRBJ1-2, with 10 bases lining up with TRBD1. V lost 5 bases, J lost 5 bases, and 11 bases stayed unmatched. The CDR3 loop spans 16 amino acids. Germline CDR1 SEHNR, CDR2 FQNEAQ (reference sequence). The CDR3 sequence is CASSTEGGQGKYGYTF. The CDR3 DNA reads as TGTGCCAGCAGCACCGAGGGGGGACAGGGGAAATATGGCTACACCTTC.

This clone showed up just a few times. The chain combines TRBV7-6 with TRBJ1-1; 8 bases align to TRBD1. The CDR3 contains 15 residues. V lost 4 bases and J lost 0; bases outside the gene matches: 4. Germline V gives CDR1 SGHVS, CDR2 FNYEAQ. For the CDR3, the DNA is TGTGCCAGCAGCTCACAGGGGGGTTTGAACACTGAAGCTTTCTTT. Protein: CASSSQGGLNTEAFF.

The chain employs TRBV2 and TRBJ1-2; D is ambiguous. Germline CDR1 and CDR2: SNHLY and FYNNEI. V was trimmed by 0 bases and J by 0 bases, leaving 11 bases between them. The CDR3 sequence is 16 residues long. CDR3 sequence reads: CASSEALLGANYGYTF. The CDR3 bases are TGTGCCAGCAGTGAAGCGCTTCTCGGGGCTAACTATGGCTACACCTTC.

The chain combines TRBV5-1 with TRBJ2-6; the D is unclear. The V end was cut by 6 bases, the J end by 0 bases, with 13 bases between. There are 16 residues in the CDR3. Germline V lookup: CDR1 SGHRS, CDR2 YFSETQ. The CDR3 sequence: CASNPLGDSGANVLTF. In DNA form, the CDR3 reads TGCGCCAGCAACCCCCTTGGAGACTCTGGGGCCAACGTCCTGACTTTC. The complete variable domain, with remaining parts taken from reference TRBV5-1 and TRBJ2-6, reads KAGVTQTPRYLIKTRGQQVTLSCSPISGHRSVSWYQQTPGQGLQFLFEYFSETQRNKGNFPGRFSGRQFSNSRSEMNVSTLELGDSALYLCASNPLGDSGANVLTFGAGSRLTVL.

V usage is TRBV4-2 and J usage is TRBJ2-7, with 9 bases fitting TRBD2. V shed 4 bases and J 1 base; nucleotides not matched to a gene: 5. The CDR3 loop spans 15 amino acids. CDR1 is LGHNA and CDR2 is YNFKEQ in the germline V gene. Written as DNA, the CDR3 is TGTGCCAGCAGCCCCGTAGCGGGAGTTTCCTACGAGCAGTACTTC. Amino acids: CASSPVAGVSYEQYF.

As regards this clone: The same CDR3 also results from other DNA sequences found in this sample. V and J are TRBV27 and TRBJ2-2; D is undetermined. The ends were cut back, 6 bases at V and 0 bases at J, with 2 bases in the middle. From germline, CDR1 is MNHEY and CDR2 SMNVEV (reference sequence). This CDR3 region has 12 residues. Here the CDR3 DNA reads TGTGCCAGCAGCTCGAACACCGGGGAGCTGTTTTTT. Its protein is CASSSNTGELFF.

The rearrangement links TRBV29-1 to TRBJ2-1, with D perhaps TRBD2 (6 bases). Trimming took 4 bases from V and 2 from J, leaving 12 bases between them. Germline CDR1 SQVTM, CDR2 ANQGSEA. The CDR3 totals 14 residues. This CDR3 reads CSVGDGGPYNEQFF. CDR3 DNA sequence: TGCAGCGTTGGGGACGGGGGTCCCTACAATGAGCAGTTCTTC.

The rearrangement uses TRBV7-3 and TRBJ2-5; 15 positions agree with TRBD2. The V gene end was trimmed by 5 bases and the J gene end by 7 bases; junction bases not matched to a gene: 5. Germline V lookup: CDR1 SGHTA, CDR2 FQGTGA. The CDR3 sequence is 15 residues long. The CDR3 loop is CASSPGTSGGRTQYF. In DNA form, the CDR3 reads TGTGCCAGCAGCCCCGGGACTAGCGGGGGGAGGACCCAGTACTTC.

This sequence joins TRBV7-9 and TRBJ2-7; perhaps TRBD1 as D (6 bases). This CDR3 spans 14 amino acids. The germline CDR1 and CDR2 sequences are SEHNR and FQNEAQ (reference sequence). Trimming removed 1 base from V and 5 bases from J, with 12 bases in between. The CDR3 DNA reads as TGTGCCAGCAGCTTAGAAGGCCAGGGGAACGAGCAGTACTTC. Protein: CASSLEGQGNEQYF. Full variable domain (remainder filled in from reference TRBV7-9 and TRBJ2-7): DTGVSQNPRHKITKRGQNVTFRCDPISEHNRLYWYRQTLGQGPEFLTYFQNEAQLEKSRLLSDRFSAERPKGSFSTLEIQRTEQGDSAMYLCASSLEGQGNEQYFGPGTRLTVT.